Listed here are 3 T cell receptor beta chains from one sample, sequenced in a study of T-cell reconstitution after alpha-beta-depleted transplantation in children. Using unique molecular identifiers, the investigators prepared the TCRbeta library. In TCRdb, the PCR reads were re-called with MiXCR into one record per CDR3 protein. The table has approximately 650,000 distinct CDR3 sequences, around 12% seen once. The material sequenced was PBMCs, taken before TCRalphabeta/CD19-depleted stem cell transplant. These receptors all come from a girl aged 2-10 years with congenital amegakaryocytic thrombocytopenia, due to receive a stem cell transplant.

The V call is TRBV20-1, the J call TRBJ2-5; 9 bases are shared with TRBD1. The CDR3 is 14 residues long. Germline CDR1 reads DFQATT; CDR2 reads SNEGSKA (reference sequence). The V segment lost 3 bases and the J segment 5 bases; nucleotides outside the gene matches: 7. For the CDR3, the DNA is TGCAGTGCTAGGTGGACAGGACAGGGGGAGACCCAGTACTTC. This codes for CSARWTGQGETQYF.

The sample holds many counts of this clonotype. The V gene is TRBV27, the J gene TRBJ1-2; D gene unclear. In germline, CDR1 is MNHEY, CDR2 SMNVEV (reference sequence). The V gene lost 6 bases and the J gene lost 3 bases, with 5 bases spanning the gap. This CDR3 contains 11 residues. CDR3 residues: CASSGDYGYTF. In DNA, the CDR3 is TGTGCCAGCAGCGGAGACTATGGCTACACCTTC.

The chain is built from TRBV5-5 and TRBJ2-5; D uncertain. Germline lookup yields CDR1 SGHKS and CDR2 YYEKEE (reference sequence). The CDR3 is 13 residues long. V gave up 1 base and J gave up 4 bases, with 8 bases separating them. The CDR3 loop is CASSLLGIETQYF. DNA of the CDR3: TGTGCCAGCAGCTTGTTGGGTATAGAGACCCAGTACTTC.